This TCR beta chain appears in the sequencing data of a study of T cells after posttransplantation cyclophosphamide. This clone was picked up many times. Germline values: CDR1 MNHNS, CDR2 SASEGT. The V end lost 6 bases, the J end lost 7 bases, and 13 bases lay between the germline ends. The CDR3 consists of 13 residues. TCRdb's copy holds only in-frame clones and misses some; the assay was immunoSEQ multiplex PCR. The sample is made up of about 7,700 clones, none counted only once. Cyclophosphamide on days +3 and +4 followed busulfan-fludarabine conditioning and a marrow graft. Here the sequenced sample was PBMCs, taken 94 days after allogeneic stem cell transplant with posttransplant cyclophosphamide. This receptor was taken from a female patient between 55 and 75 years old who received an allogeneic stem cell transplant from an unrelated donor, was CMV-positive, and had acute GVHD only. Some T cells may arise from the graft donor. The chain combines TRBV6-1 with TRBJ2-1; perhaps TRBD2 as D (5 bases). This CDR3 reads CASSAWRGNEQFF. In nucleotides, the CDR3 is TGTGCCAGCAGCGCTTGGCGAGGGAATGAGCAGTTCTTC.